This record looks at one T cell receptor (beta chain) sequence and its context. The data were taken from a study of technical replicates of blood from four donors. Sequencing used immunoSEQ multiplex PCR; TCRdb keeps in-frame clones, though not all of them. Of tens of thousands of clones listed, just under 90% are singletons. The CDR3 extends over 13 amino acids. V was clipped by 3 bases and J by 6 bases, with 11 bases between them. Looked up from germline, CDR1 is SGHTA and CDR2 is FQGNSA. The receptor was isolated from a human donor in good health. Some clones in this sample may be carry-over from other donors' samples. This chain joins TRBV7-2 and TRBJ1-2, with D tentatively TRBD1 (6 bases). Sequencing was done on a sample of PBMCs. The CDR3 nucleotides read TGTGCCAGCAGCTTGTACAGGGCTAATGGCTACACCTTC. Its translation is CASSLYRANGYTF.